A selection of T cell receptor beta chains follows, all from one sample in a study of blood T cell repertoires in COVID-19. The protocol was immunoSEQ multiplex PCR, while the TCRdb copy is restricted to in-frame clones and leaves out a portion. The sample lists about 37,000 clones, about 88% occurring once. The sequenced sample consisted of peripheral blood. Source of these receptors: a man aged 60-69 years with active COVID-19. CDR3s include the opening cysteine and the closing phenylalanine or tryptophan. The D gene is left open where the match is weak. A clone size is listed for some rows: how often the clone was seen (once, few, many), or a class if it is expanded.

clone_size d_call j_call v_call cdr3_length cdr3_nt cdr3_aa
once TRBD2 TRBJ2-1 TRBV6-1 14 TGTGCCAGCAGTCGGACTAGCGGGAGCAATGAGCAGTTCTTC CASSRTSGSNEQFF
- - TRBJ2-7 TRBV7-9 14 TGTGCCAGCAGCTTAACAGGACAGACCTACGAGCAGTACTTC CASSLTGQTYEQYF
- TRBD1 TRBJ2-6 TRBV5-4 16 TGTGCCAGCAGCCCGGGACAGGTGTCTGGGGCCAACGTCCTGACTTTC CASSPGQVSGANVLTF
- - TRBJ2-5 TRBV7-5 12 TGTGTCAGAAGCGGGACAGGAGAGACCCAGTACTTC CVRSGTGETQYF
once - TRBJ1-1 TRBV5-1 13 TGCGCCAGCACCCAAAATGAGGACACTGAAGCTTTCTTT CASTQNEDTEAFF
- - TRBJ2-3 TRBV30 12 TGTGCCTGGAGTCTAGCCACAGATACGCAGTATTTT CAWSLATDTQYF
- TRBD1 TRBJ1-5 TRBV18 16 TGTGCCAGCTCACCTTTCGGACAGGGGGCACGTCAGCCCCAGCATTTT CASSPFGQGARQPQHF
- TRBD1 TRBJ2-1 TRBV25-1 12 TGTGCCATTGACAGGGGGCTCGGTGAGCAGTTCTTC CAIDRGLGEQFF
- TRBD1 TRBJ2-5 TRBV4-1 15 TGCGCCAGCAGCCAGACAGGGAAGGGGGCAGAGACCCAGTACTTC CASSQTGKGAETQYF
- TRBD1 TRBJ1-3 TRBV15 16 TGTGCCACCAGCGGCGACAGGGGGTGGCTTGGAAACACCATATATTTT CATSGDRGWLGNTIYF
- TRBD2 TRBJ2-1 TRBV6-2/TRBV6-3 18 TGTGCCAGCAGTCGGCCCTTTAGCGGGAGGAGTCGTTTAAATGAGCAGTTCTTC CASSRPFSGRSRLNEQFF
- - TRBJ2-1 TRBV5-5 14 TGTGCCAGCAGCTCCGGGACTTCCCAGGTGTATCAGTTCTTC CASSSGTSQVYQFF
- TRBD1 TRBJ2-1 TRBV18 16 TGTGCCAGCTCACCGTATGGGACAGGCTCTTACAATGAGCAGTTCTTC CASSPYGTGSYNEQFF
- - TRBJ1-1 TRBV10-3 13 TGTGCCATCAGTGAACAGGGGAACACTGAAGCTTTCTTT CAISEQGNTEAFF
- TRBD1 TRBJ2-7 TRBV27 16 TGTGCCAGCAGTTTACTTCCGGGACAGGAGTCCTACGAGCAGTACTTC CASSLLPGQESYEQYF
once - TRBJ1-4 TRBV30 13 TGTGCCTGGAGTGAACAGTCTAATGAAAAACTGTTTTTT CAWSEQSNEKLFF
- TRBD2 TRBJ2-1 TRBV4-1 17 TGCGCCAGCAGCCAAGGGTCCCTAGCGGGAGATAACAATGAGCAGTTCTTC CASSQGSLAGDNNEQFF
- - TRBJ2-5 TRBV6-6 14 TGTGCCAGCTCCGGCGCGGGGGCCAGCGGGACCCAGTACTTC CASSGAGASGTQYF
once TRBD2 TRBJ2-7 TRBV27 14 TGTGCCAGCAGGAGTGGGAGGGCCAGGTACGAGCAGTACTTC CASRSGRARYEQYF
- - TRBJ2-7 TRBV18 14 TGTGCCAGCTCATCCGAATCAGTCCAGGACGAGCAGTACTTC CASSSESVQDEQYF
- - TRBJ2-2 TRBV18 15 TGTGCCAGCTCACGGCCAGGACTGAACACCGGGGAGCTGTTTTTT CASSRPGLNTGELFF
- - TRBJ2-7 TRBV4-1 16 TGCGCCAGCAGCCAAGAGGTGGGAGAATTTTCCTACGAGCAGTACTTC CASSQEVGEFSYEQYF
- TRBD1 TRBJ2-1 TRBV19 17 TGTGCCAGTAGTAAAGGACAGGGAGACAACCTGGGCAATGAGCAGTTCTTC CASSKGQGDNLGNEQFF
- - TRBJ2-1 TRBV6-5 16 TGTGCCAGCAGTTACTCACTAGGGATTTCCTACAATGAGCAGTTCTTC CASSYSLGISYNEQFF
- - TRBJ1-1 TRBV3-1/TRBV3-2 16 TGTGCCAGCAGCCAAGTAGGGAGGGCCGTAGGCACTGAAGCTTTCTTT CASSQVGRAVGTEAFF
- - TRBJ2-3 TRBV3-1/TRBV3-2 16 TGTGCCAGCAGCCATTTGGTAGGGGACATCACAGATACGCAGTATTTT CASSHLVGDITDTQYF
- TRBD2 TRBJ2-3 TRBV3-1/TRBV3-2 15 TGTGCCAGCAGCCTTGGACTAGCGAGCACAGATACGCAGTATTTT CASSLGLASTDTQYF